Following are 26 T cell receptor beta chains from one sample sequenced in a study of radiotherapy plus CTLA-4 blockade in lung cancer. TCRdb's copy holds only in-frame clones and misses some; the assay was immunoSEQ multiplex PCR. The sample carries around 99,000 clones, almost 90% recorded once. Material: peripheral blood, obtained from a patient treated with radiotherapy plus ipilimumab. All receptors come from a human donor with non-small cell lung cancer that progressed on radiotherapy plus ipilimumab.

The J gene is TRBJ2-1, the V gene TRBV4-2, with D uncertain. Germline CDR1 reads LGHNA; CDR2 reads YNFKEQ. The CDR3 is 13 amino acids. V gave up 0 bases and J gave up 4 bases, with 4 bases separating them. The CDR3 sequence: CASSQDAYNEQFF. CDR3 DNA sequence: TGTGCCAGCAGCCAAGATGCGTACAATGAGCAGTTCTTC.

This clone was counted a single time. The CDR3 DNA reads TGTGCCAGCAGCTTAGAGGGCAGGGGCGGTGAGCAGTTCTTC. As protein: CASSLEGRGGEQFF. The V call is TRBV13, the J call TRBJ2-1; TRBD1 might be the D (6 bases). Trimming pared 1 base from V and 9 bases from J, leaving 13 bases between. Germline V gene data show CDR1 as PRHDT and CDR2 as FYEKMQ (reference sequence). The CDR3 length is 14 residues.

The CDR3 nucleotides are TGTGCCAGCAGTTTATCGAAGCTGGATGAGCAGTTCTTC. This translates into CASSLSKLDEQFF. The rearrangement links TRBV27 to TRBJ2-1; D gene uncertain. CDR3 size: 13 residues. Trimming took off 0 bases at V and 8 bases at J, with 8 bases between the two ends. Germline loops: CDR1 MNHEY, CDR2 SMNVEV (reference sequence).

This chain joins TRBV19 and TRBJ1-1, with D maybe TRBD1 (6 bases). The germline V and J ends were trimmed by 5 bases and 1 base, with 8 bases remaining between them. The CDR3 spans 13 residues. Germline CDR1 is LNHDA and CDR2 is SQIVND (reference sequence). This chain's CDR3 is CASSGTRNTEAFF. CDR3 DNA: TGTGCCAGTAGTGGGACACGGAACACTGAAGCTTTCTTT.

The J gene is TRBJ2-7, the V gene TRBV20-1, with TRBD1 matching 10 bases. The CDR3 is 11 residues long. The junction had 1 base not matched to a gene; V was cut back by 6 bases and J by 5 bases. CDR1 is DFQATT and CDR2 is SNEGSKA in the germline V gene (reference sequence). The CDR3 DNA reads TGCAGTGCGGGGACAGGGGACGAGCAGTACTTC. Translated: CSAGTGDEQYF.

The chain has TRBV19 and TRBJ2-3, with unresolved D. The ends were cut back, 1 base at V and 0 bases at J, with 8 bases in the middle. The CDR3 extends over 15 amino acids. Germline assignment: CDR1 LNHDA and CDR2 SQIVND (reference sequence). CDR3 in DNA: TGTGCCAGTAGTATAGCAGGCCGTAGCACAGATACGCAGTATTTT. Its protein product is CASSIAGRSTDTQYF.

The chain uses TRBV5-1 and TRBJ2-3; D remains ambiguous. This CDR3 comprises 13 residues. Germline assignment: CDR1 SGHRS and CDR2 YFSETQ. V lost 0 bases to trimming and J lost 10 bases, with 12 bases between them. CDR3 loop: CASSLAGRSPQYF. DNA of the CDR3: TGCGCCAGCAGCTTGGCGGGTCGCAGCCCGCAGTATTTT.

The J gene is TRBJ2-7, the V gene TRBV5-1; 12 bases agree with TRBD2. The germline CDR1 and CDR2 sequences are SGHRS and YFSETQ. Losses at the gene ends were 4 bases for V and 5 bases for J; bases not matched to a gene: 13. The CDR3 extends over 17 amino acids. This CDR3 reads CASSTGQLAGGPDEQYF. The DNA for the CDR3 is TGCGCCAGCAGCACAGGCCAGCTAGCGGGAGGGCCCGACGAGCAGTACTTC. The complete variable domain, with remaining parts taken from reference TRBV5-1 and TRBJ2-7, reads KAGVTQTPRYLIKTRGQQVTLSCSPISGHRSVSWYQQTPGQGLQFLFEYFSETQRNKGNFPGRFSGRQFSNSRSEMNVSTLELGDSALYLCASSTGQLAGGPDEQYFGPGTRLTVT.

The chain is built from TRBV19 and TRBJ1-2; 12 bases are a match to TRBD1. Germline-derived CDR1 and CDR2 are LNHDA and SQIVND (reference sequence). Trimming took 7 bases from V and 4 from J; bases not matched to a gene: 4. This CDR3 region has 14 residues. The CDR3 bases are TGTGCCAGTAAGGGACAGGGGGCGACCTATGGCTACACCTTC. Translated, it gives CASKGQGATYGYTF.

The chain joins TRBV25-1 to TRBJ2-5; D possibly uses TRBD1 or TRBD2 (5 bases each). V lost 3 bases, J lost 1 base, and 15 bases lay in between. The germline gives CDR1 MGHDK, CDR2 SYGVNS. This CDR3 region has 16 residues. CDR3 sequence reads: CASSDEPTGLQETQYF. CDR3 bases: TGTGCCAGCAGTGATGAACCCACAGGACTCCAAGAGACCCAGTACTTC.

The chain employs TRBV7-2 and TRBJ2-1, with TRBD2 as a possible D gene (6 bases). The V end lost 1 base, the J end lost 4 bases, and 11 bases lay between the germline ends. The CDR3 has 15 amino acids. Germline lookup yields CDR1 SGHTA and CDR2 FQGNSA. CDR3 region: CASSLVGGAYNEQFF. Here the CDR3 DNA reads TGTGCCAGCAGCTTAGTGGGGGGTGCGTACAATGAGCAGTTCTTC. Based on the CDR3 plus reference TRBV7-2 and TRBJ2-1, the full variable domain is GAGVSQSPSNKVTEKGKDVELRCDPISGHTALYWYRQSLGQGLEFLIYFQGNSAPDKSGLPSDRFSAERTGGSVSTLTIQRTQQEDSAVYLCASSLVGGAYNEQFFGPGTRLTVL.

The CDR3 loop reads CSASVGGYGYTF. The CDR3 DNA sequence: TGCAGCGCTTCGGTGGGTGGTTATGGCTACACCTTC. The chain links TRBV29-1 to TRBJ1-2; no reliable D call. The germline V gene encodes CDR1 SQVTM and CDR2 ANQGSEA. V was cut by 7 bases and J by 5 bases, with 14 bases left in between. This CDR3 comprises 12 residues.

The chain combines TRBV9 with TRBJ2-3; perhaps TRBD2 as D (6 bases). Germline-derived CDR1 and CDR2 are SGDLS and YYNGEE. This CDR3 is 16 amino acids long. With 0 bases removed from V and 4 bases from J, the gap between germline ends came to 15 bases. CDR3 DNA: TGTGCCAGCAGCGTAGAAGTTGGAGGGCGGGCAGATACGCAGTATTTT. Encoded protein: CASSVEVGGRADTQYF.

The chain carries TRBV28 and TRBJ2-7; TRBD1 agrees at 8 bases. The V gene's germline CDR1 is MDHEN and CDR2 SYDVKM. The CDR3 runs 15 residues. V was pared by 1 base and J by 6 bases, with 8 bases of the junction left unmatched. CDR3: CASSLSYRGDTEQYF. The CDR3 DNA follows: TGTGCCAGCAGTTTATCCTACAGGGGGGACACCGAGCAGTACTTC.

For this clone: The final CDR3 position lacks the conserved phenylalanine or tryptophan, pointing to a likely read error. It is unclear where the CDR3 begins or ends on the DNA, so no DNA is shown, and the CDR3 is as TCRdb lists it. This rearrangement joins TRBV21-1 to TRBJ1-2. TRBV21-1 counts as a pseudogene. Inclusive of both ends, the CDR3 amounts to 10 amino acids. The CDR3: CASSKGEIGE.

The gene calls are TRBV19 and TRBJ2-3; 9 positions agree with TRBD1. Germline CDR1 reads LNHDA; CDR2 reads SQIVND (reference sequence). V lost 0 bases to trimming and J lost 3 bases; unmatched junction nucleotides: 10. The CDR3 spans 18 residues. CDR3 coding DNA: TGTGCCAGTAGTATAGATCATACAGGGGGCGGTTGGACAGATACGCAGTATTTT. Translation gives CASSIDHTGGGWTDTQYF.

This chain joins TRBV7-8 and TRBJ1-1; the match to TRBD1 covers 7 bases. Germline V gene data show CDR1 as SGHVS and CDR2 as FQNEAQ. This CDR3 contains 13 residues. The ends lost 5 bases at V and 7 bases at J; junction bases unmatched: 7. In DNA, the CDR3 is TGTGCCAGCAGCACCCGGACAGGTATTGAAGCTTTCTTT. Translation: CASSTRTGIEAFF.

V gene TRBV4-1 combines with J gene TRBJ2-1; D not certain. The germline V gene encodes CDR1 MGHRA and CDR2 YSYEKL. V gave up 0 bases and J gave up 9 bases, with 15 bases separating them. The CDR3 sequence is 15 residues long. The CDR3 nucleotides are TGCGCCAGCAGCCAAGATCCCGCTAGGCATGTTGAGCAGTTCTTC. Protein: CASSQDPARHVEQFF.

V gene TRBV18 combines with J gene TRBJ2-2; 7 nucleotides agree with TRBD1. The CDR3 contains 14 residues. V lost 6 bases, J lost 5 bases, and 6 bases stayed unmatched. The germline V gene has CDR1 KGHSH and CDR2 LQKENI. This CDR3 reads CASSPLTGTGELFF. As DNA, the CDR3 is TGTGCCAGCTCGCCCCTGACAGGGACCGGGGAGCTGTTTTTT.

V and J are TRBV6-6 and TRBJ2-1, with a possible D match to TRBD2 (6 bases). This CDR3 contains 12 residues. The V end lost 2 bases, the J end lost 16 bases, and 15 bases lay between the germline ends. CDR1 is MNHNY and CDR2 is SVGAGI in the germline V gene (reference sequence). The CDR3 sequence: CASSYGDSVCFF. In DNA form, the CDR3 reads TGTGCCAGCAGTTACGGGGACTCGGTATGTTTCTTC.

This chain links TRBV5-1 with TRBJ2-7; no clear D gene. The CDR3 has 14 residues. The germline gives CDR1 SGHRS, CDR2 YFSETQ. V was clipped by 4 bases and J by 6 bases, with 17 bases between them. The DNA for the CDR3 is TGCGCCAGCAGCCAGGACGGTCTCCCTCGCGAGCAGTACTTC. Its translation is CASSQDGLPREQYF.

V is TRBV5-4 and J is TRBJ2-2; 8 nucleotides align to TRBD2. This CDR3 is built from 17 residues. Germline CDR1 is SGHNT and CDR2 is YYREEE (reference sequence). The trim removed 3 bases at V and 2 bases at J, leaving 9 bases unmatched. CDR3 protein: CASSSKLAGPNTGELFF. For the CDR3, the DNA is TGTGCCAGCAGCTCAAAGTTAGCGGGACCCAACACCGGGGAGCTGTTTTTT.

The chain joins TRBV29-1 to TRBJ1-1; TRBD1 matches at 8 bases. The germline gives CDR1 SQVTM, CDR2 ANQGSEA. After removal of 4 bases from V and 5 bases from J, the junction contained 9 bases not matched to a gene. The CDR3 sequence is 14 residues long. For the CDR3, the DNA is TGCAGCGTTGCAACAGGGGGGAAGGGGACTGAAGCTTTCTTT. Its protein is CSVATGGKGTEAFF.

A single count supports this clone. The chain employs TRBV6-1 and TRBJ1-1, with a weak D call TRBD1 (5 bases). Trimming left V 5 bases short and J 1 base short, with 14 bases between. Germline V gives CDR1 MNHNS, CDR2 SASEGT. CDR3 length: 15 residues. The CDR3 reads CASSRSGEGNTEAFF. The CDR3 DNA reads TGTGCCAGCAGTAGATCGGGGGAGGGGAACACTGAAGCTTTCTTT.

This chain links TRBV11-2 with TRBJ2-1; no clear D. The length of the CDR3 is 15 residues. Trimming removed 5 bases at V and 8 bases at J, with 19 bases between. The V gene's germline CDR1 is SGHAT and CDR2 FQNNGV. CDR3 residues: CASSPTPASGHEQFF. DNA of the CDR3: TGTGCCAGCAGCCCCACCCCGGCTAGTGGGCATGAGCAGTTCTTC.

CDR3 in amino acids: CASSQKGLAGILDTQYF. The DNA for the CDR3 is TGTGCCAGCAGCCAAAAGGGACTAGCGGGAATTTTAGATACGCAGTATTTT. This chain joins TRBV5-4 and TRBJ2-3; 13 bases fit TRBD2. This CDR3 is built from 17 residues. V shed 4 bases and J 5 bases; nucleotides not matched to a gene: 10. Germline CDR1 and CDR2: SGHNT and YYREEE (reference sequence).